This T cell receptor beta chain was found in a study of beta chain features in type 1 diabetes. Study as a whole: Comparable age, gender and cell yields were observed in patients relative to healthy donors. Sorted cells, some 110 million in number, were examined across all samples.

Study findings and constraints: Within the patient group, naive, central memory and Treg TCRB repertoires appeared more similar to each other than within healthy donors. Researchers report that Type 1 diabetes patients had moderately but significantly shorter TCRB CDR3s across all four CD4+ subsets.

The study reverse transcribed the entire isolated RNA, so it sequenced expressed TCRB transcripts. Profiled with immunoSEQ multiplex PCR; TCRdb holds only in-frame clones, not every one. The sample lists roughly 730,000 clones; roughly 13% were seen once. The CDR3 length is 13 residues. V was pared by 8 bases and J by 3 bases, with 16 bases between. Germline lookup yields CDR1 GTSNPN and CDR2 SVGIG (reference sequence). This clone has just a few counts. The antigen is undetermined. A sort by CD45RO/CCR7/CD25/CD127/CD95/CD27 yielded CD4+ naive, central memory, regulatory and stem cell-like memory cells.

The receptor was derived from a man in his late teens or twenties with type 1 diabetes. The sequencing input was naive CD4+ T cells from blood. This chain connects TRBV30 to TRBJ1-1; D uncertain. The CDR3 sequence: CAGGRGLDTEAFF. Here the CDR3 DNA reads TGTGCCGGAGGTCGGGGTCTAGACACTGAAGCTTTCTTT.